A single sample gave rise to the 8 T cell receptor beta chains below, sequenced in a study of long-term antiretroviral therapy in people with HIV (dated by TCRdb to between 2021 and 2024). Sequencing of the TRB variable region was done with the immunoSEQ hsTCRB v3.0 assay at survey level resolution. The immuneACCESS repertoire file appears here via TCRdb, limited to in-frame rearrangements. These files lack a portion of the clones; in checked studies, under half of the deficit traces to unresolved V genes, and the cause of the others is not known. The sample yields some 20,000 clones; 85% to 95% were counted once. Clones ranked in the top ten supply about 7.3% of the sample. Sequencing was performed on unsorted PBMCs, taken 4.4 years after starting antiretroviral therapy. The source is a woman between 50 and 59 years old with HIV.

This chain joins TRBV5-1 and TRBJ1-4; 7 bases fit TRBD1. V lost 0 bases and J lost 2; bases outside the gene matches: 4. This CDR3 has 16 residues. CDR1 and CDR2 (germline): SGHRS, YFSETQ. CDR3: CASSLGQGTTNEKLFF. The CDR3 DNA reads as TGCGCCAGCAGCTTGGGACAGGGAACGACTAATGAAAAACTGTTTTTT.

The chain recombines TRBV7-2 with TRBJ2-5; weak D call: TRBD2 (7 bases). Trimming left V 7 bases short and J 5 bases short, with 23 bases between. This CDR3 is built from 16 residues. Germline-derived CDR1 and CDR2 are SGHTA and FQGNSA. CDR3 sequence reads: CASTKGGGRRTETQYF. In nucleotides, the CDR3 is TGTGCCAGCACCAAGGGCGGGGGCCGCCGGACGGAGACCCAGTACTTC.

In DNA, the CDR3 is TGTGCCAGCAGCTTGGAGGGGGCGTCGGCCGGGGAGCTGTTTTTT. Protein product: CASSLEGASAGELFF. J is TRBJ2-2 and V is TRBV5-4, with 7 bases that match TRBD1. V gave up 0 bases and J gave up 6 bases; unmatched junction bases: 5. Germline-derived CDR1 and CDR2 are SGHNT and YYREEE (reference sequence). This CDR3 comprises 15 residues.

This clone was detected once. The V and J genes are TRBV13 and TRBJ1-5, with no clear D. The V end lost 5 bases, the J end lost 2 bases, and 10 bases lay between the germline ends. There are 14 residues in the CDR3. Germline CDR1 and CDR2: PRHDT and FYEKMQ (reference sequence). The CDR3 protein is CASSHSGGNQPQHF. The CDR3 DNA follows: TGTGCCAGCAGCCACAGCGGGGGCAATCAGCCCCAGCATTTT.

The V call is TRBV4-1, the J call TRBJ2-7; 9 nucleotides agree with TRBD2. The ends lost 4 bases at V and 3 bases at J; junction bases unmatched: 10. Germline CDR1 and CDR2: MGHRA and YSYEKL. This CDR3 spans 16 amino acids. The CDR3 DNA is TGCGCCAGCAGCCGCTATAGCGGGGGAGAGAACTACGAGCAGTACTTC. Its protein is CASSRYSGGENYEQYF.

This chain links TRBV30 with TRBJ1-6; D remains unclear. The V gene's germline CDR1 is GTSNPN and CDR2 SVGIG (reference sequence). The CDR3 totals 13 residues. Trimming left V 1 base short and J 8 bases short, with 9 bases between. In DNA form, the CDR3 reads TGTGCCTGGAGTGGATATGAGGATTCACCCCTCCACTTT. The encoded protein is CAWSGYEDSPLHF.

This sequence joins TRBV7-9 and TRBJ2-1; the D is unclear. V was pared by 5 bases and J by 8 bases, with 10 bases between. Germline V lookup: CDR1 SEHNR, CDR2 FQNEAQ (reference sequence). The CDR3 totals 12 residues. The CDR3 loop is CASSLNVDEQFF. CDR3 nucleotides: TGTGCCAGCAGCCTAAACGTCGATGAGCAGTTCTTC. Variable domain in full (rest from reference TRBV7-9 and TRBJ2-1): DTGVSQNPRHKITKRGQNVTFRCDPISEHNRLYWYRQTLGQGPEFLTYFQNEAQLEKSRLLSDRFSAERPKGSFSTLEIQRTEQGDSAMYLCASSLNVDEQFFGPGTRLTVL.

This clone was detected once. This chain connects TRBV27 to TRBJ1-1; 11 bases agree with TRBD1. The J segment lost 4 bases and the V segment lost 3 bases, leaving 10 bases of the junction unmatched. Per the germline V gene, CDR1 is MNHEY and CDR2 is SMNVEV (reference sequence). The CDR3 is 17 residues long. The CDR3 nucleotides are TGTGCCAGCAGTTTCCCGGACAGGGGGCTCGCGAGCACTGAAGCTTTCTTT. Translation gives CASSFPDRGLASTEAFF.